Described below is a single T cell receptor beta chain sequence and its context. An input of roughly 0.5 to 1 ug of RNA was subjected to reverse transcription using random hexamers. TCRdb independently ran MiXCR on the immunoSEQ multiplex PCR reads; one entry per CDR3 protein. The table records roughly 400,000 distinct CDR3 sequences, approximately 89% of them present only once. These data come from a study of CD8 T cells in Susac syndrome. The multiple sclerosis control group was made up of treatment-naive patients with stable or active relapsing-remitting disease. V was trimmed by 4 bases and J by 4 bases, leaving 13 bases between them. Germline values: CDR1 WSHSY, CDR2 SAAADI. This CDR3 region has 14 residues.

Sequencing input: CD8+ T cells from PBMCs. The TCR comes from a human donor with multiple sclerosis. V is TRBV10-2 and J is TRBJ2-5, with D perhaps matching TRBD1 (7 bases). Here the CDR3 reads CASSGGDSPETQYF. The CDR3 DNA is TGCGCCAGCAGTGGGGGGGACAGCCCAGAGACCCAGTACTTC.